Included here is one T cell receptor beta chain sequence, with context. The sample belongs to a study of blood T cell repertoires in COVID-19. Study as a whole: Researchers got acute and convalescent COVID-19 samples from the United States, Italy and Spain. From T cells, B-cell-depleted T cells, or PBMCs came the material, which was cDNA or gDNA.

Methods used by the authors: How many nucleated cells were present was estimated from reference gene primer amplification. Sequencing was performed with immunoSEQ multiplex PCR; in TCRdb, only in-frame clones are kept and a portion is missing. Clone size and V and J calls were adopted from that table, with D and trimming inferred from the DNA. The sample lists 120,000 or so clones; roughly 87% were seen once. The source of this sequence is an elderly woman with acute or convalescent COVID-19. The material sequenced was peripheral blood.

CDR3 loop: CASSLNQGSTEAFF. CDR3 bases: TGTGCCAGCAGCTTAAATCAGGGGAGCACTGAAGCTTTCTTT. The J gene is TRBJ1-1, the V gene TRBV7-8; D perhaps matches TRBD1 (6 bases). This CDR3 contains 14 residues. Germline lookup yields CDR1 SGHVS and CDR2 FQNEAQ. With 2 bases removed from V and 4 bases from J, the gap between germline ends came to 11 bases.